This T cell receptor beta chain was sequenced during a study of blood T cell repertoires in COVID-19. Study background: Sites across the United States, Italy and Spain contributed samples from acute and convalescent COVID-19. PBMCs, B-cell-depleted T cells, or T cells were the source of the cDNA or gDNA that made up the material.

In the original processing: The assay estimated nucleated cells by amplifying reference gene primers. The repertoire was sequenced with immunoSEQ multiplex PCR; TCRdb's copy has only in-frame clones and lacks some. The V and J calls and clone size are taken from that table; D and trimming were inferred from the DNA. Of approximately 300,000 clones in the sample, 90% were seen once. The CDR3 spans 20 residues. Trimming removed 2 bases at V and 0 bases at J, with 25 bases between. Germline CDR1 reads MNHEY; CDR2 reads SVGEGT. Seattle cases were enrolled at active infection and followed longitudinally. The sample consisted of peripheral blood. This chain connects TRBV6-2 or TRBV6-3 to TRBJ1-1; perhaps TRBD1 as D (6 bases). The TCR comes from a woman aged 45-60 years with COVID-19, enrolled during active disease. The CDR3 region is CASSYDTGTQNKIMNTEAFF. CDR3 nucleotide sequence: TGTGCCAGCAGTTACGATACCGGGACACAAAACAAAATCATGAACACTGAAGCTTTCTTT.